This passage covers 24 T cell receptor beta chains from one sample sequenced in a study of blood T cell repertoires in COVID-19. Here immunoSEQ multiplex PCR was the method, and the copy in TCRdb shows in-frame clones only, minus some. Counted here are 250,000 to 300,000 clones, 89% occurring once; the ten biggest clones make up 2.2%. The specimen was peripheral blood. The source of these receptors is a middle-aged man with acute or convalescent COVID-19.

This chain connects TRBV30 to TRBJ2-7; TRBD2 matches at 11 bases. The CDR3 is 17 amino acids. V lost 0 bases and J lost 2; bases outside the gene matches: 9. Germline CDR1 GTSNPN, CDR2 SVGIG (reference sequence). This CDR3 is CAWSVPPGLAATYEQYF. CDR3 DNA sequence: TGTGCCTGGAGTGTACCCCCGGGACTAGCGGCGACCTACGAGCAGTACTTC.

The genes are TRBV6-2 or TRBV6-3 and TRBJ1-1; D is undetermined. Trimming pared 2 bases from V and 3 bases from J, leaving 10 bases between. This CDR3 region has 14 residues. Germline V gene sequence: CDR1 MNHEY, CDR2 SVGEGT. CDR3 sequence (DNA): TGTGCCAGCAGTTACAACGGCGGGTACACTGAAGCTTTCTTT. This codes for CASSYNGGYTEAFF.

CDR3 region: CASGQGYEQYF. In nucleotides, the CDR3 is TGTGCCAGCGGACAGGGCTACGAGCAGTACTTC. V usage is TRBV11-2 and J usage is TRBJ2-7; 8 bases agree with TRBD1. The germline CDR1 and CDR2 sequences are SGHAT and FQNNGV. Germline trimming cut 8 bases from V and 3 bases from J; bases unmatched to any gene: 0. This CDR3 contains 11 residues.

CDR3 bases: TGTGCCAGCAGCCCCGGGGGGAGGACCTCCTACGAGCAGTACTTC. This gives the protein CASSPGGRTSYEQYF. J is TRBJ2-7 and V is TRBV11-3, with 7 bases lining up with TRBD2. The CDR3 extends over 15 amino acids. The germline V gene encodes CDR1 SGHNT and CDR2 YENEEA. V trimming: 5 bases; J trimming: 0 bases; junction bases outside the gene matches: 7.

This clone was seen just once. The chain is built from TRBV24-1 and TRBJ1-2, with 12 bases fitting TRBD1. CDR3 length equals 13 residues. With V trimmed by 9 bases and J by 8 bases, 6 bases remained unmatched. Germline lookup yields CDR1 KGHDR and CDR2 SFDVKD. The CDR3 protein is CATRDRGRGGYTF. In nucleotides, the CDR3 is TGTGCCACCCGGGACAGGGGGCGAGGGGGCTACACCTTC.

This sequence joins TRBV6-1 and TRBJ1-5; D remains ambiguous. Trimming shortened V by 2 bases and J by 5 bases, and 4 bases separated the two germline ends. The CDR3 runs 12 residues. Germline lookup yields CDR1 MNHNS and CDR2 SASEGT. The CDR3 bases are TGTGCCAGCAGTGAACGGGATCAGCCCCAGCATTTT. Amino acid sequence: CASSERDQPQHF.

The genes are TRBV4-1 and TRBJ2-3; the match to TRBD1 covers 8 bases. The CDR3 runs 16 residues. V was pared by 3 bases and J by 0 bases, with 5 bases of the junction left unmatched. Germline-derived CDR1 and CDR2 are MGHRA and YSYEKL. CDR3: CASSQAGTGSTDTQYF. The CDR3 DNA reads TGCGCCAGCAGCCAGGCCGGGACAGGAAGCACAGATACGCAGTATTTT.

This chain links TRBV28 with TRBJ1-2; perhaps TRBD1 as D (6 bases). The CDR3 runs to 15 residues. The V end was cut by 2 bases, the J end by 0 bases, with 10 bases between. Germline loops: CDR1 MDHEN, CDR2 SYDVKM. The CDR3 sequence: CASSLVDRANYGYTF. For the CDR3, the DNA is TGTGCCAGCAGTTTAGTGGACAGAGCTAACTATGGCTACACCTTC.

In this sample, this clone turned up a few times. The gene calls are TRBV29-1 and TRBJ2-2, with 7 bases matching TRBD2. The CDR3 loop spans 14 amino acids. Germline V CDR1 and CDR2: SQVTM, ANQGSEA. V shed 5 bases and J 1 base; nucleotides not matched to a gene: 4. CDR3 sequence reads: CSVRGDLNTGELFF. CDR3 nucleotide sequence: TGCAGCGTTCGGGGGGATTTGAACACCGGGGAGCTGTTTTTT.

This clone was counted once. The rearrangement uses TRBV24-1 and TRBJ2-5; 7 bases fit TRBD2. In germline, CDR1 is KGHDR, CDR2 SFDVKD. The CDR3 extends over 17 amino acids. With 4 bases clipped from V and 2 bases from J, the junction kept 12 bases outside the gene matches. The CDR3 coding sequence is TGTGCCACCAGTGACTCCTCCTGGAAAGCGGGGCAAGAGACCCAGTACTTC. Translation: CATSDSSWKAGQETQYF.

The J gene is TRBJ2-1, the V gene TRBV10-3; weak D call: TRBD1 (6 bases). Germline V gives CDR1 ENHRY, CDR2 SYGVKD. V lost 7 bases, J lost 0 bases, and 13 bases lay in between. CDR3 length equals 15 residues. The CDR3 DNA sequence: TGTGCCATCAACCGGGACACTGGCTCCTACAATGAGCAGTTCTTC. The encoded protein is CAINRDTGSYNEQFF.

The chain is built from TRBV5-6 and TRBJ1-1; possible D gene TRBD1, 6 bases. This CDR3 contains 14 residues. Trimming stripped 4 bases from V and 2 bases from J, with 12 bases between. Germline assignment: CDR1 SGHDT and CDR2 YYEEEE. CDR3 bases: TGTGCCAGCAGCCTGACAGGAGACAACACTGAAGCTTTCTTT. It encodes CASSLTGDNTEAFF.

This chain connects TRBV2 to TRBJ1-2; D is unclear. V lost 3 bases to trimming and J lost 2 bases, with 19 bases between them. The CDR3 contains 17 residues. Germline V gene sequence: CDR1 SNHLY, CDR2 FYNNEI. The CDR3 DNA sequence: TGTGCCAGCAGTGATCGCGGTCGGGGAGGTAGGAACTATGGCTACACCTTC. Protein sequence: CASSDRGRGGRNYGYTF.

The V and J genes are TRBV3-1 (or the pseudogene TRBV3-2) and TRBJ1-4, with TRBD1 matching over 7 bases. In germline, CDR1 is LGHDT, CDR2 YNNKEL (reference sequence). V dropped 3 bases and J dropped 2; count of bases not matched to a gene: 6. The CDR3 is made up of 16 amino acids. CDR3 sequence (DNA): TGTGCCAGCAGCCAGAGGCCACAGGGGACTAATGAAAAACTGTTTTTT. Protein sequence: CASSQRPQGTNEKLFF.

J is TRBJ1-2 and V is TRBV27; tentatively, D is TRBD1 (5 bases). V gave up 5 bases and J gave up 8 bases, with 21 bases separating them. The length of the CDR3 is 15 residues. Germline CDR1 MNHEY, CDR2 SMNVEV (reference sequence). The DNA for the CDR3 is TGTGCCAGCAGTGTAGGCCCGCAGGGCAGGAAAGGCTACACCTTC. Its protein product is CASSVGPQGRKGYTF.

The chain has TRBV4-2 and TRBJ1-1, with D uncertain. The CDR3 runs to 16 residues. The germline V gene has CDR1 LGHNA and CDR2 YNFKEQ. V lost 0 bases and J lost 0, with 11 bases in between. The CDR3 DNA follows: TGTGCCAGCAGCCAAGATCTTGGCGGATTGAACACTGAAGCTTTCTTT. Amino acids: CASSQDLGGLNTEAFF.

The chain combines TRBV20-1 with TRBJ1-1, with a tentative D call TRBD1 (5 bases). The germline V gene has CDR1 DFQATT and CDR2 SNEGSKA (reference sequence). The CDR3 is 13 residues long. The V gene lost 3 bases and the J gene lost 3 bases, with 11 bases spanning the gap. The CDR3 is CSASTGRDTEAFF. The CDR3, as DNA: TGCAGTGCTAGTACGGGCAGGGACACTGAAGCTTTCTTT.

The chain uses TRBV2 and TRBJ1-5; D is possibly TRBD1 (6 bases). Germline V CDR1 and CDR2: SNHLY, FYNNEI. With 6 bases removed from V and 0 bases from J, the gap between germline ends came to 12 bases. There are 15 residues in the CDR3. The CDR3 DNA is TGTGCCAGCAGGTACAGGGTAGGTAGCAATCAGCCCCAGCATTTT. This gives the protein CASRYRVGSNQPQHF.

V and J are TRBV5-1 and TRBJ2-2; the D gene is possibly TRBD1 (6 bases). There are 14 residues in the CDR3. CDR1 is SGHRS, CDR2 YFSETQ, per germline. The V end was cut by 6 bases, the J end by 3 bases, with 12 bases between. CDR3 nucleotides: TGCGCCAGCAATTTAGGGGGAGACACCGGGGAGCTGTTTTTT. It yields the protein CASNLGGDTGELFF.

V gene TRBV3-1 (or the pseudogene TRBV3-2) combines with J gene TRBJ1-1, with TRBD1 matching 7 bases. This CDR3 is 15 amino acids long. Germline V gene sequence: CDR1 LGHDT, CDR2 YNNKEL (reference sequence). J lost 2 bases, V lost 4 bases, and 7 bases had no gene match. The CDR3 sequence: CASSPIGQANTEAFF. Written as DNA, the CDR3 is TGTGCCAGCAGCCCCATTGGACAGGCTAACACTGAAGCTTTCTTT.

Written as DNA, the CDR3 is TGCGCCAGCAGCTTGGCCGGGCAGGGGCAAGGCTACACCTTC. Translation: CASSLAGQGQGYTF. The chain recombines TRBV5-1 with TRBJ1-2; perhaps TRBD1 as D (6 bases). V was shortened by 0 bases and J by 8 bases, with 14 bases between the two germline ends. The length of the CDR3 is 14 residues. Germline loops: CDR1 SGHRS, CDR2 YFSETQ.

The V gene is TRBV18, the J gene TRBJ1-5; 7 bases map to TRBD1. The V and J ends lost 1 base and 7 bases, in that order; junction bases with no gene match: 10. Germline lookup yields CDR1 KGHSH and CDR2 LQKENI. The CDR3 is made up of 16 amino acids. In DNA form, the CDR3 reads TGTGCCAGCTCACCACAGGGGGCCGTCGGGAGCCAGCCCCAGCATTTT. Protein: CASSPQGAVGSQPQHF.

The chain carries TRBV11-1 and TRBJ1-3; no firm D call. The CDR3 covers 11 residues. Germline V gives CDR1 SGHAT, CDR2 FQDESV (reference sequence). V was clipped by 9 bases and J by 7 bases, with 10 bases between them. The DNA of the CDR3 is TGTGCCAGTTCGATCGGGAACACCATATATTTT. As protein: CASSIGNTIYF.

This sequence joins TRBV5-1 and TRBJ1-3; D not certain. Germline V gene sequence: CDR1 SGHRS, CDR2 YFSETQ. Trimming shortened V by 0 bases and J by 0 bases, and 13 bases separated the two germline ends. The length of the CDR3 is 17 residues. CDR3: CASSLGPGGGSGNTIYF. In DNA form, the CDR3 reads TGCGCCAGCAGCTTGGGCCCAGGAGGTGGCTCTGGAAACACCATATATTTT.